This T cell receptor beta chain was retrieved from a study of shared clonotypes between healthy human individuals. Study-wide background: The donor group consisted of two women and a few men, aged 18 to 49. Study-level results: With few donors, the genetic and exposure-history diversity represented was limited.

Produced via immunoSEQ multiplex PCR; TCRdb's table is partial and in-frame only. The sample lists some 1.1 million clones, about 80% occurring once. The trim removed 5 bases at V and 7 bases at J, leaving 12 bases unmatched. Germline loops: CDR1 MNHEY, CDR2 SMNVEV (reference sequence). There are 16 residues in the CDR3. Of note for this clone: The antigen remains undetermined.

The specimen was memory CD4+ T cells from PBMCs. Subset specified: CD45RA-negative fraction. The V gene is TRBV27, the J gene TRBJ2-2, with 8 nucleotides matching TRBD2. This receptor was identified in a young man in good health. Some clones in this sample may be carry-over from other donors' samples. Here the CDR3 DNA reads TGTGCCAGCAGTAGCCCCTCTAGCGGGTGGGACGGGGAGCTGTTTTTT. This encodes CASSSPSSGWDGELFF.